The 27 T cell receptor beta chains in this list originate from one sample, sequenced in a study of identical twins' blood T cells. TCRdb processed the 5' RACE reads anew with MiXCR; each CDR3 protein has one entry. Altogether 400,000 or so distinct CDR3 sequences are present, over 25% being singletons, with the ten largest covering about 6.1%. The material sequenced was PBMCs. All receptors derive from a woman aged 18-49 years in good health.

The genes are TRBV20-1 and TRBJ1-1; no clear D gene. V lost 4 bases and J lost 6, with 15 bases in between. CDR1 is DFQATT and CDR2 is SNEGSKA in the germline V gene (reference sequence). The CDR3 length is 13 residues. CDR3 residues: CSATAFTRSEAFF. The CDR3 nucleotides are TGCAGTGCTACAGCGTTCACCAGATCTGAAGCTTTCTTT.

This chain connects TRBV5-1 to TRBJ1-2; D uncertain. CDR3 length: 18 residues. V shed 1 base and J shed 0 bases, with 19 bases lying between them. Germline V gives CDR1 SGHRS, CDR2 YFSETQ. The CDR3 region is CASSLKPHVESTNYGYTF. The CDR3 nucleotides read TGCGCCAGCAGCTTGAAGCCACACGTGGAATCTACTAACTATGGCTACACCTTC.

The chain has TRBV20-1 and TRBJ2-2, with 11 positions matching TRBD2. CDR1 and CDR2 from the germline V gene are DFQATT and SNEGSKA (reference sequence). There are 17 residues in the CDR3. J lost 2 bases, V lost 0 bases, and 5 bases had no gene match. As DNA, the CDR3 is TGCAGTGCTAGAGATCCTCTAGCGGGAGGTAACACCGGGGAGCTGTTTTTT. Its protein is CSARDPLAGGNTGELFF.

At least ten counts were recorded for this clonotype. The CDR3 sequence: CAWSVPVDTIYF. As DNA, the CDR3 is TGTGCCTGGAGTGTACCAGTGGACACCATATATTTT. The rearrangement joins TRBV30 to TRBJ1-3; D unclear. The V end lost 0 bases, the J end lost 8 bases, and 8 bases lay between the germline ends. The CDR3 extends over 12 amino acids. In germline, CDR1 is GTSNPN, CDR2 SVGIG (reference sequence).

V is TRBV29-1 and J is TRBJ1-1; possibly TRBD1 for D (5 bases). CDR3 length: 14 amino acids. CDR1 is SQVTM, CDR2 ANQGSEA, per germline. V dropped 3 bases and J dropped 1 base, with 12 bases sitting between them. The CDR3 nucleotides read TGCAGCGTTGAGGGGAGGGGTCAGAACACTGAAGCTTTCTTT. It translates to CSVEGRGQNTEAFF. Full variable domain (rest looked up from reference TRBV29-1 and TRBJ1-1): SAVISQKPSRDICQRGTSLTIQCQVDSQVTMMFWYRQQPGQSLTLIATANQGSEATYESGFVIDKFPISRPNLTFSTLTVSNMSPEDSSIYLCSVEGRGQNTEAFFGQGTRLTVV.

In its sample, this clonotype was seen once. The chain uses TRBV5-6 and TRBJ1-6; D is ambiguous. The CDR3 consists of 14 residues. The germline gives CDR1 SGHDT, CDR2 YYEEEE. The V end lost 5 bases, the J end lost 10 bases, and 16 bases lay between the germline ends. CDR3 coding DNA: TGTGCCAGCAGTCCGCGGGCGGGGAGCTCACCCCTCCACTTT. Protein product: CASSPRAGSSPLHF.

This sequence joins TRBV4-3 and TRBJ1-6; D unresolved. Germline loops: CDR1 LGHNA, CDR2 YSLEER. This CDR3 contains 16 residues. V was pared by 0 bases and J by 4 bases, with 10 bases between. The CDR3 coding sequence is TGCGCCAGCAGCCAAGATTTAAACAGATATAATTCACCCCTCCACTTT. Encoded protein: CASSQDLNRYNSPLHF.

A remark on this clonotype: Being one base from a much bigger clone, this may be a read error. The V gene is TRBV18, the J gene TRBJ1-1, with D tentatively TRBD1 (5 bases). Germline CDR1 is KGHSH and CDR2 is LQKENI. The CDR3 has 15 amino acids. V was pared by 3 bases and J by 1 base, with 12 bases between. The CDR3 loop reads CASSPHGGPNTEAFF. Here the CDR3 DNA reads TGTGCCAGCTCACCCCATGGGGGACCGAACACTGAAGCTTTCTTT.

In the case of this clonotype: The junction does not match germline at one end; this may be a read error. V and J are TRBV20-1 and TRBJ2-3; no clear D gene. The CDR3 totals 12 residues. Per the germline V gene, CDR1 is DFQATT and CDR2 is SNEGSKA (reference sequence). CDR3 bases: TGCAGTGCTGGGCAGCGCAGAGATATGCAGTATTTT. It translates to CSAGQRRDMQYF.

The J gene is TRBJ2-5, the V gene TRBV25-1; D is possibly TRBD2 (5 bases). Trimming removed 3 bases at V and 1 base at J, with 15 bases between. Germline CDR1 reads MGHDK; CDR2 reads SYGVNS. The CDR3 has 16 amino acids. This CDR3 reads CASSDPAREGQETQYF. The CDR3 DNA is TGTGCCAGCAGTGACCCTGCCCGCGAGGGCCAAGAGACCCAGTACTTC.

This clonotype was seen more than once but under ten times. V is TRBV19 and J is TRBJ1-3, with D maybe TRBD1 (6 bases). The V gene lost 5 bases and the J gene lost 0 bases, with 17 bases spanning the gap. The CDR3 spans 17 residues. Germline loops: CDR1 LNHDA, CDR2 SQIVND (reference sequence). This chain's CDR3 is CASSSIFKDSSGNTIYF. The CDR3 region has the DNA TGTGCCAGTAGTTCCATTTTTAAGGACAGCTCTGGAAACACCATATATTTT. Looking up the rest from reference TRBV19 and TRBJ1-3 gives the full variable domain: DGGITQSPKYLFRKEGQNVTLSCEQNLNHDAMYWYRQDPGQGLRLIYYSQIVNDFQKGDIAEGYSVSREKKESFPLTVTSAQKNPTAFYLCASSSIFKDSSGNTIYFGEGSWLTVV.

This clonotype appeared a few times. The chain recombines TRBV30 with TRBJ2-2; D remains unclear. CDR3 size: 12 residues. The germline CDR1 and CDR2 sequences are GTSNPN and SVGIG (reference sequence). V was clipped by 2 bases and J by 5 bases, with 6 bases between them. DNA of the CDR3: TGTGCCTGGAGTCTCGGAACCGGGGAGCTGTTTTTT. It yields the protein CAWSLGTGELFF.

The CDR3 coding sequence is TGTGCCAGCAGTTACGGACTAGCGGGGACCGAGCAGTACTTC. This codes for CASSYGLAGTEQYF. The V and J genes are TRBV6-5 and TRBJ2-7; 12 nucleotides line up with TRBD2. Germline loops: CDR1 MNHEY, CDR2 SVGAGI. The junction had 2 bases not matched to a gene; V was cut back by 2 bases and J by 6 bases. The CDR3 consists of 14 residues.

The sample holds many counts of this clonotype. The chain employs TRBV7-2 and TRBJ1-2; D gene uncertain. Germline-derived CDR1 and CDR2 are SGHTA and FQGNSA. The CDR3 sequence is 14 residues long. Trimming took off 2 bases at V and 8 bases at J, with 15 bases between the two ends. The CDR3 DNA sequence: TGTGCCAGCAGCTTACTTATGAGAGGCAGCGGCTACACCTTC. As protein: CASSLLMRGSGYTF.

V usage is TRBV6-1 and J usage is TRBJ1-1, with unresolved D. The CDR3 runs to 15 residues. V lost 3 bases, J lost 0 bases, and 11 bases lay in between. CDR1 MNHNS and CDR2 SASEGT come from the germline V gene. This CDR3 reads CASSDQTGMNTEAFF. The CDR3 nucleotides read TGTGCCAGCAGTGACCAGACGGGAATGAACACTGAAGCTTTCTTT.

The rearrangement links TRBV19 to TRBJ1-6, with D unresolved. Trimming removed 6 bases from V and 1 base from J, with 13 bases in between. Germline V gene sequence: CDR1 LNHDA, CDR2 SQIVND (reference sequence). The length of the CDR3 is 16 residues. CDR3 loop: CASSWTSSSYNSPLHF. CDR3 DNA: TGTGCCAGTAGCTGGACTAGCAGTTCCTATAATTCACCCCTCCACTTT. The full variable domain, completed using reference TRBV19 and TRBJ1-6, is DGGITQSPKYLFRKEGQNVTLSCEQNLNHDAMYWYRQDPGQGLRLIYYSQIVNDFQKGDIAEGYSVSREKKESFPLTVTSAQKNPTAFYLCASSWTSSSYNSPLHFGNGTRLTVT.

The V and J genes are TRBV20-1 and TRBJ2-5, with 9 bases fitting TRBD2. Germline lookup yields CDR1 DFQATT and CDR2 SNEGSKA (reference sequence). This CDR3 is built from 12 residues. V lost 6 bases and J lost 6; bases outside the gene matches: 5. The CDR3 loop is CSARAGGQTQYF. Here the CDR3 DNA reads TGCAGTGCGCGAGCGGGAGGACAGACCCAGTACTTC.

This clonotype was detected a few times. This sequence joins TRBV7-9 and TRBJ1-2; D is ambiguous. This CDR3 comprises 12 residues. The germline V gene encodes CDR1 SEHNR and CDR2 FQNEAQ (reference sequence). V lost 7 bases and J lost 7, with 13 bases in between. The CDR3 DNA is TGTGCCAGCACCGCGAGCGCCACTGGCTACACCTTC. Its protein product is CASTASATGYTF.

Many counts were recorded for this clonotype. The chain carries TRBV29-1 and TRBJ2-1, with 8 bases that match TRBD2. The CDR3 consists of 13 residues. Trimming removed 3 bases from V and 9 bases from J; junction bases left unmatched: 7. Germline CDR1 is SQVTM and CDR2 is ANQGSEA. CDR3 loop: CSVDPGGVVEQFF. CDR3 sequence (DNA): TGCAGCGTTGATCCGGGAGGGGTGGTTGAGCAGTTCTTC.

This clonotype was observed a few times. The gene calls are TRBV11-2 and TRBJ2-4; D possibly corresponds to TRBD2 (6 bases). V was pared by 3 bases and J by 6 bases, with 9 bases between. CDR1 and CDR2 from the germline V gene are SGHAT and FQNNGV. The CDR3 has 13 amino acids. The CDR3 spells CASSFGTANIQYF. The CDR3 nucleotides are TGTGCCAGCAGCTTCGGGACTGCAAACATTCAGTACTTC.

Note on this clonotype: One junction end disagrees with the germline gene, perhaps due to a read error. The chain carries TRBV12-3 or TRBV12-4 and TRBJ1-4; D is undetermined. This CDR3 has 15 amino acids. In nucleotides, the CDR3 is TGTGCCAACAGTTATAACCAGGCAACTAATGAAAAACTGTTTTTT. Translated: CANSYNQATNEKLFF.

As concerns this clonotype: Just one base apart from a much larger clone, this may be a read error. The gene calls are TRBV14 and TRBJ1-4, with no clear D. Germline V CDR1 and CDR2: SGHDN, FVKESK. The CDR3 sequence is 17 residues long. The CDR3 region has the DNA TGTGCCAGCAGCCAAGAAGCCATTCGACAACCTAATGAAAAACTGGTTTTT. Residues: CASSQEAIRQPNEKLVF.

This clonotype was seen a few times. The V and J genes are TRBV5-1 and TRBJ1-2, with a tentative D call TRBD1 (6 bases). With 5 bases removed from V and 8 bases from J, the gap between germline ends came to 16 bases. The CDR3 is 13 residues long. Looked up from germline, CDR1 is SGHRS and CDR2 is YFSETQ. CDR3 in amino acids: CASRPTGIDGYTF. The DNA for the CDR3 is TGCGCCAGCAGACCGACAGGTATTGACGGCTACACCTTC.

V usage is TRBV9 and J usage is TRBJ2-2; 7 bases are a match to TRBD2. V shed 6 bases and J 4 bases; nucleotides not matched to a gene: 9. The CDR3 is 15 amino acids. Per the germline V gene, CDR1 is SGDLS and CDR2 is YYNGEE. CDR3 amino acids: CASTLVAGPTGELFF. DNA of the CDR3: TGTGCCAGCACACTCGTAGCGGGCCCCACCGGGGAGCTGTTTTTT.

The J gene is TRBJ1-5, the V gene TRBV18; D perhaps matches TRBD1 (6 bases). V shed 2 bases and J shed 7 bases, with 12 bases lying between them. The CDR3 contains 14 residues. The germline V gene has CDR1 KGHSH and CDR2 LQKENI. The CDR3 sequence: CASSPSWGGQPQHF. Here the CDR3 DNA reads TGTGCCAGCTCACCATCTTGGGGGGGCCAGCCCCAGCATTTT.

Concerning this clonotype itself: A read error is possible here, since a much larger clone lies one base away. The genes are TRBV12-3 or TRBV12-4 and TRBJ1-1; D is unclear. This CDR3 has 11 amino acids. In DNA, the CDR3 is TGTGCCAGTCTGGGGTACACTGAATCTTTCTTT. Translation: CASLGYTESFF.

J is TRBJ1-1 and V is TRBV16, with no clear D. Trimming removed 3 bases from V and 0 bases from J, with 8 bases in between. The CDR3 spans 14 residues. Germline CDR1 reads KGHSY; CDR2 reads FQNENV. CDR3 bases: TGTGCCAGCAGCCAGGCTTACATGAACACTGAAGCTTTCTTT. This translates into CASSQAYMNTEAFF.